This is a list of T cell receptor beta chains from one sample in a study of human T cells and chemical hapten exposure. TCRdb used MiXCR to reprocess the 5' RACE reads, holding one entry per CDR3 protein. The table shows tens of thousands of distinct CDR3 sequences, with roughly 8.4% occurring only once. The receptors derive from a male donor in good health. The CDR3 runs from the conserved cysteine through the conserved F or W. The D gene is left open where the match is weak. Only some rows state a clone size, as once, few, many or a class for expanded clones.

>TRBJ1-1|many|-|TRBV25-1
TGTGCCAGCAGCTGGGGACGGAACATGAACACTGAAGCTTTCTTT
CASSWGRNMNTEAFF
>TRBJ2-3|many|TRBD1|TRBV7-2
TGTGCCAGCAGGGGGACAGCAGGGGCAGATACGCAGTATTTT
CASRGTAGADTQYF
>TRBJ2-3|few|-|TRBV7-9
TGTGCCAGCAGCTTCATGCAGGGGATCACAGATACGCAGTATTTT
CASSFMQGITDTQYF
>TRBJ2-5|few|-|TRBV20-1
TGCAGTGCTAGAGGACAGTACCAAGAGACCCAGTACTTC
CSARGQYQETQYF
>TRBJ2-7|few|-|TRBV10-3
TGTGCCATCAGTGAGCAGGGGTACGAGCAGTACTTC
CAISEQGYEQYF
>TRBJ1-1|few|-|TRBV20-1
TGCAGTGCTAGAGGGGACGTGGGGGACACTGAAGCTTTCTTT
CSARGDVGDTEAFF
>TRBJ2-1|-|TRBD1|TRBV11-2
TGTGCCAGCAGCCGAGAGGGACAGCCTTACAATGAGCAGTTCTTC
CASSREGQPYNEQFF
>TRBJ1-5|few|-|TRBV5-6
TGTGCCAGCAACTCCCGGGTTAGCAATCAGCCCCAGCATTTT
CASNSRVSNQPQHF
>TRBJ2-1|-|TRBD2|TRBV18
TGTGCCAGCTCACCCGGGACTAGCGGACCTGAGCAGTTCTTC
CASSPGTSGPEQFF
>TRBJ1-3|-|-|TRBV10-3
TGTGCCATCAGTTCTGACGTAGACTCTGGAAACACCATATATTTT
CAISSDVDSGNTIYF
>TRBJ2-3|-|TRBD2|TRBV7-2
TGTGCCAGCAGCTTAGTACCCCTACTAGCGGGGGACACAGATACGCAGTATTTT
CASSLVPLLAGDTDTQYF
>TRBJ2-3|few|TRBD1|TRBV3-1
TGTGCCAGCAGCCTACCGGGGACAGCGCAGTATTTT
CASSLPGTAQYF
>TRBJ1-1|many|-|TRBV3-1
TGTGCCAGCAGCCAACCCCCCGGGGGGAGGGCTGAAGCTTTCTTT
CASSQPPGGRAEAFF
>TRBJ2-5|many|-|TRBV7-6
TGTGCCAGCAGCTTAGAGCAAGAGACCCAGTACTTC
CASSLEQETQYF
>TRBJ1-1|-|-|TRBV9
TGTGCCAGCAGCGTAGCTGGCAGGGACACTGAAGCTTTCTTT
CASSVAGRDTEAFF
>TRBJ2-2|-|TRBD1|TRBV29-1
TGCAGCGTTGTGGGGACAGGGACCGGGGAGCTGTTTTTT
CSVVGTGTGELFF
>TRBJ1-6|-|-|TRBV25-1
TGTGCCAGCAGTGAGAGGGTGGCCCTCAACTTT
CASSERVALNF
>TRBJ1-1|-|-|TRBV12-3/TRBV12-4
TGTGCCAGCAGCCGATACCAGGAGGCGCAGGAAGCTTTCTTT
CASSRYQEAQEAFF
>TRBJ1-5|-|TRBD1|TRBV3-1
TGTGCCAGCAGCCCACGGGCAGGGGGTGATCAGCCCCAGCATTTT
CASSPRAGGDQPQHF
>TRBJ2-1|-|TRBD2|TRBV6-5
TGTGCCAGCAGTGGCTCTAGCGGGGACTCCTACAATGAGCAGTTCTTC
CASSGSSGDSYNEQFF
>TRBJ2-1|-|-|TRBV11-3
TGTGCCAGCAGCTTAGGAGGACAGCGGAGCTCCTACAATGAGCAGTTCTTC
CASSLGGQRSSYNEQFF
>TRBJ1-4|-|-|TRBV20-1
TGCAGTGCTAGAGCTCCATGGGGGTGGGATGGGGAAAAACTGTTTTTT
CSARAPWGWDGEKLFF
>TRBJ2-3|many|-|TRBV6-4
TGTGCCAGCAGTGACACCCGGGGAAGCACAGATACGCAGTATTTT
CASSDTRGSTDTQYF
>TRBJ2-1|many|TRBD2|TRBV20-1
TGCAGTGCTAGGGACATAGCGGGCTCCAGTTTCTTC
CSARDIAGSSFF
>TRBJ1-1|few|-|TRBV7-2
TGTGCCAGCAGCCCTGCGCGGCAGGGTGAAGCTTTCTTT
CASSPARQGEAFF
>TRBJ2-3|-|-|TRBV27
TGTGCCAGCAGTTCCCTAACCACAGATACGCAGTATTTT
CASSSLTTDTQYF
>TRBJ1-4|many|TRBD1|TRBV12-3/TRBV12-4
TGTGCCAGCGGACAGGGACGGGAAAAACTGTTTTTT
CASGQGREKLFF
>TRBJ2-3|-|-|TRBV29-1
TGCAGCGTTGAGGGGGAAGGCACAGATACGCAGTATTTT
CSVEGEGTDTQYF
>TRBJ2-5|many|-|TRBV3-1
TGTGCCAGCAGCCAAGTCGGGAACCAAGAGACCCAGTACTTC
CASSQVGNQETQYF
>TRBJ1-1|many|-|TRBV7-2
TGTGCCAGCAGCTTAACGGCCAGGGTTTGGACTGAAGCTTTCTTT
CASSLTARVWTEAFF
>TRBJ2-5|-|TRBD2|TRBV5-4
TGTGCCAGCAGCTTAGCGGGATCGGGACTCGGAGAGACCCAGTACTTC
CASSLAGSGLGETQYF
>TRBJ1-4|few|-|TRBV20-1
TGCAGTGCTAGAGGGTCACAGGAAAAACTGTTTTTT
CSARGSQEKLFF
>TRBJ2-3|many|-|TRBV7-2
TGTGCCAGCAGCTTAATTCGGGTGGCGGATACGCAGTATTTT
CASSLIRVADTQYF
>TRBJ2-1|many|-|TRBV2
TGTGCCAGCAGTAAAGTGGCTTTGAGCTCCTACAATGAGCAGTTCTTC
CASSKVALSSYNEQFF
>TRBJ1-2|few|-|TRBV20-1
TGCAGTGCTAGGACGAGATTTAACTATGGCTACACCTTC
CSARTRFNYGYTF
>TRBJ2-7|-|-|TRBV20-1
TGCAGTGCTACAGACAGGTCCTACGAGCAGTACTTC
CSATDRSYEQYF
>TRBJ2-3|many|-|TRBV30
TGTGCCTGGAGTGGACAGATACTCACAGATACGCAGTATTTT
CAWSGQILTDTQYF
>TRBJ1-6|-|-|TRBV5-5
TGTGCCAGCAGCTTAGTTGAGTTCTCCAATTCACCCCTCCACTTT
CASSLVEFSNSPLHF
>TRBJ2-7|many|-|TRBV30
TGTGCCTGGAGTGTAGGTTACGGGTCCTACGAGCAGTACTTC
CAWSVGYGSYEQYF
>TRBJ1-2|few|-|TRBV27
TGTGCCAGCAGTTTAGTTTCTGTAGGACGGGCCTATGGCTACACCTTC
CASSLVSVGRAYGYTF
>TRBJ1-1|few|TRBD1|TRBV30
TGTGCCTGGGACAGGGTGGGCACTGAAGCTTTCTTT
CAWDRVGTEAFF
>TRBJ2-5|many|-|TRBV29-1
TGCAGCGTTACTCGGCGGGTTCAAGAGACCCAGTACTTC
CSVTRRVQETQYF
>TRBJ2-7|many|TRBD2|TRBV20-1
TGCAGTGCTAGATCTCCGGGACTAGCGGGAGGAAGGGGCACCTACGAGCAGTACTTC
CSARSPGLAGGRGTYEQYF
>TRBJ2-3|-|TRBD2|TRBV6-6
TGTGCCAGCACAACTAGCGGGGGGCCCACAGATACGCAGTATTTT
CASTTSGGPTDTQYF
>TRBJ2-5|-|TRBD2|TRBV29-1
TGCAGCGTTGAAATGGGCCGAGCGGGGGGGCAAGAGACCCAGTACTTC
CSVEMGRAGGQETQYF
>TRBJ1-2|few|TRBD1|TRBV10-3
TGTGCCATCAATTCACAGGGGGAATCCGGCTACACCTTC
CAINSQGESGYTF
>TRBJ1-1|-|-|TRBV27
TGTGCCAGCAGTTTAACGAGGGGAACTGAAGCTTTCTTT
CASSLTRGTEAFF
>TRBJ1-1|few|-|TRBV9
TGTGCCAGCAGCGTTCAGACAGGAGCGGGGACTGAAGCTTTCTTT
CASSVQTGAGTEAFF